The table lists the clone carrying this TCR beta chain with a count of one. This CDR3 is built from 16 residues. J was trimmed by 2 bases and V by 2 bases; bases with no gene match: 5. CDR1 and CDR2 (germline): SGHDT, YYEEEE. This record comes from a study of TIL therapy for anti-PD-1-resistant metastatic lung cancer. Overall study: Median tumor mutation burden was approximately 1.5 mutations per megabase.

The libraries were made with immunoSEQ v3. Sequenced by immunoSEQ multiplex PCR; TCRdb stores in-frame clones only, minus some. The sample lists 55,000 to 65,000 clones, more than 60% occurring once. Sample time point: pre-treatment sample, taken before nivolumab and TIL therapy. This chain uses TRBV5-6 with TRBJ2-3, with 10 bases that match TRBD1. This sequence was found in a person between 25 and 79 years old with non-small cell lung cancer. The source material was blood, sampled at baseline. CDR3 sequence: CASSLRTGGATDTQYF. The CDR3, as DNA: TGTGCCAGCAGCTTACGGACAGGGGGGGCCACAGATACGCAGTATTTT.